This T cell receptor (beta chain) was retrieved from a study of control samples from healthy donors and cancer patients. The repertoire was sequenced with immunoSEQ multiplex PCR; TCRdb's copy has only in-frame clones and lacks some. The repertoire holds 150,000 to 200,000 clones, around 91% seen once, with approximately 1.5% in the top ten. The CDR3 contains 15 residues. The trim removed 5 bases at V and 1 base at J, leaving 4 bases unmatched. Germline loops: CDR1 SGHTA, CDR2 FQGTGA. The receptor was derived from a young woman in good health. The rearrangement joins TRBV7-3 to TRBJ2-2; 7 bases are shared with TRBD1. The sequenced sample was blood. The CDR3 bases are TGTGCCAGCAGCCCCGACAGGGTGAACACCGGGGAGCTGTTTTTT. Translating it yields CASSPDRVNTGELFF. Full variable domain (remainder filled in from reference TRBV7-3 and TRBJ2-2): GAGVSQTPSNKVTEKGKYVELRCDPISGHTALYWYRQSLGQGPEFLIYFQGTGAADDSGLPNDRFFAVRPEGSVSTLKIQRTERGDSAVYLCASSPDRVNTGELFFGEGSRLTVL.